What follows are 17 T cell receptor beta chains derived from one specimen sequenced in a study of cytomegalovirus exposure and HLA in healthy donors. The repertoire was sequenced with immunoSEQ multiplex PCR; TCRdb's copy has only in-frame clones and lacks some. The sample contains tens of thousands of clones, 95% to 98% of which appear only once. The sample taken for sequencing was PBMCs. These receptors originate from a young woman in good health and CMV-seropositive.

The CDR3 region is CAISEGTAYSNQPQHF. The CDR3 DNA sequence: TGTGCCATCAGTGAAGGGACAGCTTATAGCAATCAGCCCCAGCATTTT. This chain connects TRBV10-3 to TRBJ1-5, with 7 bases fitting TRBD1. Germline V CDR1 and CDR2: ENHRY, SYGVKD. The trim removed 3 bases at V and 0 bases at J, leaving 5 bases unmatched. This CDR3 comprises 16 residues.

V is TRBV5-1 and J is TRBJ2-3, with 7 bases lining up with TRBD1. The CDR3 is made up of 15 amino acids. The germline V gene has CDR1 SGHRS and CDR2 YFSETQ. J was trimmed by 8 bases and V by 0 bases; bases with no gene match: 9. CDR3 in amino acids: CASSLEQGVGVTQYF. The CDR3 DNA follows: TGCGCCAGCAGCTTGGAGCAGGGGGTGGGAGTTACGCAGTATTTT.

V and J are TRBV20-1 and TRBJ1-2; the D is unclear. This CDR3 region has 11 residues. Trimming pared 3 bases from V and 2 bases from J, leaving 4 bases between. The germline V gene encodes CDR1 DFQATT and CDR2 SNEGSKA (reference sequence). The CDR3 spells CSARQNYGYTF. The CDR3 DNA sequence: TGCAGTGCTAGGCAGAACTATGGCTACACCTTC.

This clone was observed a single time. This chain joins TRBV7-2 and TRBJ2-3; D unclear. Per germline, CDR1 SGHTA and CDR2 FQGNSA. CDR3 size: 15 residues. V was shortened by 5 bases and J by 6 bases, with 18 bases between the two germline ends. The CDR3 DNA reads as TGTGCCAGCAGCCCAACGGTCTTGAATTGGGATACGCAGTATTTT. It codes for CASSPTVLNWDTQYF.

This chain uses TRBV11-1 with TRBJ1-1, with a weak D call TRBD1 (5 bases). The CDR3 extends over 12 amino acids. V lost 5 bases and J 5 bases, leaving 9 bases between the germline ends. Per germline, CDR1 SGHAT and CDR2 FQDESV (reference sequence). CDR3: CASSRGGTEAFF. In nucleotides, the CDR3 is TGTGCCAGCAGCCGGGGGGGGACTGAAGCTTTCTTT.

For the CDR3, the DNA is TGTGCCAGCAGCCAAGTCCCCAGCGGGAGTCGGGATGAGCAGTTCTTC. Its protein is CASSQVPSGSRDEQFF. This chain uses TRBV14 with TRBJ2-1, with 8 bases that match TRBD2. The CDR3 spans 16 residues. Germline CDR1 and CDR2: SGHDN and FVKESK. Trimming cost V 1 base and J 8 bases; bases outside gene matches: 10.

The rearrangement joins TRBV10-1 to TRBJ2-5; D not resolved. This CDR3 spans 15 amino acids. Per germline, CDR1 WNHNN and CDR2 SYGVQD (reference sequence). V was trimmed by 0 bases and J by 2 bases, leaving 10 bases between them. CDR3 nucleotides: TGCGCCAGCAGTGAGTCGTCACACAGACAAGAGACCCAGTACTTC. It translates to CASSESSHRQETQYF.

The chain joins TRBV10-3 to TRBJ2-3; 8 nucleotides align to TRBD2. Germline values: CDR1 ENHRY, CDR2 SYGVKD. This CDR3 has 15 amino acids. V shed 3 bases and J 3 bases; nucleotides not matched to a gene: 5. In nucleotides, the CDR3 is TGTGCCATCAGTGACACTAGCGGAACAACAGATACGCAGTATTTT. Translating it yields CAISDTSGTTDTQYF.

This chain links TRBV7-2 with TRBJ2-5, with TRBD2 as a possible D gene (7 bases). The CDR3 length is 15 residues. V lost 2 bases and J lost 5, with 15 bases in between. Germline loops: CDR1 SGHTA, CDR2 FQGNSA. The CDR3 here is CASSLSGGHGETQYF. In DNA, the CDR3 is TGTGCCAGCAGCTTATCCGGGGGGCACGGGGAGACCCAGTACTTC.

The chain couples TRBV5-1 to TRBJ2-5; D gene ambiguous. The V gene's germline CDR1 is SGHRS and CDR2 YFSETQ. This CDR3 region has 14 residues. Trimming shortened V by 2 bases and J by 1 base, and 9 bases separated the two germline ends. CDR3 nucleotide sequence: TGCGCCAGCAGCTTCAGGCAATCCCAAGAGACCCAGTACTTC. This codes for CASSFRQSQETQYF.

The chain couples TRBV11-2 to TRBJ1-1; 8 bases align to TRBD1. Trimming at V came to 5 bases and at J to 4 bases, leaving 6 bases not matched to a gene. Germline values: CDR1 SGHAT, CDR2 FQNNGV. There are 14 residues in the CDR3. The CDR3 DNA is TGTGCCAGCAGCCGTGACAGGGGAGGCACTGAAGCTTTCTTT. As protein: CASSRDRGGTEAFF.

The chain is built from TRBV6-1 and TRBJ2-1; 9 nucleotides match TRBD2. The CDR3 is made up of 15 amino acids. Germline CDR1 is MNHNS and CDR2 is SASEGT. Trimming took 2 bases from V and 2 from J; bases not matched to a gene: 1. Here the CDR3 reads CASSERLAAYNEQFF. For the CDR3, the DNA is TGTGCCAGCAGTGAACGACTAGCGGCCTACAATGAGCAGTTCTTC.

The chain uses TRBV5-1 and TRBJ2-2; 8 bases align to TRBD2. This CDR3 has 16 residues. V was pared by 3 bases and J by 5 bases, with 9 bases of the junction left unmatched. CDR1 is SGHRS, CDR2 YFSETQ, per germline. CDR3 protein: CASSYGGAGVTGELFF. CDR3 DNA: TGCGCCAGCAGCTACGGCGGAGCGGGAGTGACCGGGGAGCTGTTTTTT.

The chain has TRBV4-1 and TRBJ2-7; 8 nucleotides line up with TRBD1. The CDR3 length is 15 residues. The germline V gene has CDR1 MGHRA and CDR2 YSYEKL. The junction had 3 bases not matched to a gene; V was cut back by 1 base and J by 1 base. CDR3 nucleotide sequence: TGCGCCAGCAGCCAAGGGACAGGGACTTCCTACGAGCAGTACTTC. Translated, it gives CASSQGTGTSYEQYF.

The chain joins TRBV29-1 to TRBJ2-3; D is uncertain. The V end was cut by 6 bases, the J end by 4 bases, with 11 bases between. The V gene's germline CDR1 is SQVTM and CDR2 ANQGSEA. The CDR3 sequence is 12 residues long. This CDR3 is CSVNPLADTQYF. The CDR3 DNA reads TGCAGCGTGAACCCTCTAGCAGATACGCAGTATTTT.

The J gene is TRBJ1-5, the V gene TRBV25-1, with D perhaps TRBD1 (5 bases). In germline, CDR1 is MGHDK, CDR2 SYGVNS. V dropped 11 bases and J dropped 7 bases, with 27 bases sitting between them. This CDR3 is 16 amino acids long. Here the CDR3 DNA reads TGTGCCCCCTGGGGGGAGAGGGATACTAAATCACAGCCCCAGCATTTT. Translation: CAPWGERDTKSQPQHF.

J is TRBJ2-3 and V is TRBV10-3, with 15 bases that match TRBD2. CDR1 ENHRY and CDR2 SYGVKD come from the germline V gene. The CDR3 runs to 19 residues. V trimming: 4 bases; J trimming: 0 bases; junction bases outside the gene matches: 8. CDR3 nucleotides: TGTGCCATCAGTGCCACGGGACTAGCGGGAGGCCAGAGCACAGATACGCAGTATTTT. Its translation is CAISATGLAGGQSTDTQYF.